Below are 24 T cell receptor beta chains sequenced from a single sample in a study of T cell responses to AZD1222 COVID-19 vaccine. The method was immunoSEQ multiplex PCR; TCRdb's version includes in-frame clones alone and lacks a portion of them. In the table there are about 150,000 clones, approximately 90% of which are singletons. This material consisted of peripheral blood, taken on day 0 of MenACWY control vaccination. The receptors stem from an adult in good health.

The chain employs TRBV20-1 and TRBJ1-5; D uncertain. The CDR3 loop spans 14 amino acids. Trimming removed 3 bases at V and 0 bases at J, with 9 bases between. Germline assignment: CDR1 DFQATT and CDR2 SNEGSKA (reference sequence). CDR3 DNA sequence: TGCAGTGCTAGTGGCGGAAATAGCAATCAGCCCCAGCATTTT. Its protein product is CSASGGNSNQPQHF.

Details on this clone: A read error may produce the germline difference seen at one junction end. This sequence joins TRBV6-5 and TRBJ1-2; 9 bases fit TRBD1. Germline CDR1 is MNHEY and CDR2 is SVGAGI. This CDR3 has 11 residues. CDR3 nucleotides: TGTGCCAGCAGCTCAACAGGGGGCATCGTCTTC. Its translation: CASSSTGGIVF.

V is TRBV28 and J is TRBJ2-5; D is unclear. V was trimmed by 2 bases and J by 2 bases, leaving 6 bases between them. Germline CDR1 and CDR2: MDHEN and SYDVKM. CDR3 length: 13 residues. CDR3 region: CASSLHSQETQYF. DNA for the CDR3: TGTGCCAGCAGTTTACATTCGCAAGAGACCCAGTACTTC.

The rearrangement joins TRBV24-1 to TRBJ2-2, with D perhaps TRBD1 (6 bases). V gave up 9 bases and J gave up 5 bases, with 15 bases separating them. From germline, CDR1 is KGHDR and CDR2 SFDVKD. This CDR3 has 14 amino acids. CDR3 loop: CATGRTDKTGELFF. The DNA of the CDR3 is TGTGCCACCGGGCGGACAGACAAAACCGGGGAGCTGTTTTTT.

The chain recombines TRBV3-1 (or the pseudogene TRBV3-2) with TRBJ1-2; 10 bases agree with TRBD1. Germline CDR1 LGHDT, CDR2 YNNKEL (reference sequence). V was pared by 5 bases and J by 4 bases, with 10 bases of the junction left unmatched. The CDR3 has 16 residues. CDR3 nucleotide sequence: TGTGCCAGCAGCTCTCTTCCGGGACAGGGGACCTATGGCTACACCTTC. Protein sequence: CASSSLPGQGTYGYTF.

This chain joins TRBV7-9 and TRBJ2-3; 8 bases are shared with TRBD2. The CDR3 length is 15 residues. CDR1 SEHNR and CDR2 FQNEAQ come from the germline V gene (reference sequence). Trimming at V came to 5 bases and at J to 9 bases, leaving 13 bases not matched to a gene. In DNA form, the CDR3 reads TGTGCCAGCAGCACCGAGCGGGAGAGGCTACTCACGCAGTATTTT. Translation: CASSTERERLLTQYF.

V usage is TRBV6-5 and J usage is TRBJ1-4; no firm D call. CDR1 and CDR2 from the germline V gene are MNHEY and SVGAGI. The CDR3 has 11 amino acids. Trimming removed 0 bases at V and 16 bases at J, with 9 bases between. The CDR3 nucleotides read TGTGCCAGCAGTTACTCGGGTATTTGGTTTTTT. Its protein is CASSYSGIWFF.

The chain is built from TRBV15 and TRBJ2-7; D possibly corresponds to TRBD1 (6 bases). The CDR3 runs to 16 residues. V was shortened by 1 base and J by 0 bases, with 13 bases between the two germline ends. Germline V gene data show CDR1 as LNHNV and CDR2 as YYDKDF (reference sequence). The CDR3 nucleotides are TGTGCCACCAGCAGAGGAATTAGGACAGACTCCTACGAGCAGTACTTC. It encodes CATSRGIRTDSYEQYF.

The genes are TRBV29-1 and TRBJ2-7, with D perhaps being TRBD1 or TRBD2 (5 bases each). Per the germline V gene, CDR1 is SQVTM and CDR2 is ANQGSEA. CDR3 size: 13 residues. V shed 6 bases and J shed 5 bases, with 17 bases lying between them. CDR3 sequence reads: CSVHAQVGNEQYF. The CDR3 DNA reads TGCAGCGTGCATGCACAGGTCGGGAACGAGCAGTACTTC.

This chain joins TRBV11-1 and TRBJ2-1; D ambiguous. The length of the CDR3 is 14 residues. V was cut by 3 bases and J by 2 bases, with 8 bases left in between. The germline gives CDR1 SGHAT, CDR2 FQDESV (reference sequence). The CDR3 is CASSLGYTYNEQFF. The CDR3, as DNA: TGTGCCAGCAGCTTGGGTTACACCTACAATGAGCAGTTCTTC.

This clone appeared a single time. The chain joins TRBV27 to TRBJ2-7; 10 bases are a match to TRBD1. The CDR3 is 16 residues long. The germline V gene has CDR1 MNHEY and CDR2 SMNVEV (reference sequence). Trimming cost V 2 bases and J 3 bases; bases outside gene matches: 7. CDR3 amino acids: CASSLVSGTGVYEQYF. The CDR3 DNA reads as TGTGCCAGCAGTTTAGTCAGCGGGACAGGGGTCTACGAGCAGTACTTC.

The CDR3 DNA follows: TGCGCCAGCAGCCAAGAATGGAAAGGGGGACGGTCGAACGAAAAACTGTTTTTT. Translated: CASSQEWKGGRSNEKLFF. The chain combines TRBV4-3 with TRBJ1-4; D perhaps matches TRBD1 (6 bases). The length of the CDR3 is 18 residues. Per germline, CDR1 LGHNA and CDR2 YSLEER. The ends were cut back, 0 bases at V and 8 bases at J, with 22 bases in the middle.

V usage is TRBV4-1 and J usage is TRBJ1-2; D gene uncertain. Trimming stripped 3 bases from V and 0 bases from J, with 8 bases between. There are 14 residues in the CDR3. Germline V gene sequence: CDR1 MGHRA, CDR2 YSYEKL. This CDR3 reads CASSHTPTNYGYTF. Here the CDR3 DNA reads TGCGCCAGCAGCCACACCCCTACTAACTATGGCTACACCTTC.

J is TRBJ2-7 and V is TRBV6-5; the D is unclear. Between the trimmed V and J ends, which lost 4 bases and 0 bases, there was a span of 7 bases. The CDR3 is 13 amino acids. Germline values: CDR1 MNHEY, CDR2 SVGAGI. CDR3 in DNA: TGTGCCAGCAGTTCGGAAAACTCCTACGAGCAGTACTTC. Its translation is CASSSENSYEQYF.

This chain links TRBV28 with TRBJ1-2, with D hard to call. V was clipped by 3 bases and J by 4 bases, with 9 bases between them. Germline loops: CDR1 MDHEN, CDR2 SYDVKM. This CDR3 has 13 amino acids. In DNA, the CDR3 is TGTGCCAGCAGTTTTATTGGGTTCTATGGCTACACCTTC. Its translation is CASSFIGFYGYTF.

This clone has just a few counts. The chain links TRBV10-3 to TRBJ2-2; no definite D call. The CDR3 extends over 16 amino acids. V lost 7 bases, J lost 0 bases, and 15 bases lay in between. Germline values: CDR1 ENHRY, CDR2 SYGVKD. The DNA of the CDR3 is TGTGCCATCACCCCTGACCGCGTATCGAACACCGGGGAGCTGTTTTTT. It encodes CAITPDRVSNTGELFF.

This clone was picked up a small number of times. V usage is TRBV3-1 (or the pseudogene TRBV3-2) and J usage is TRBJ1-5; TRBD1 agrees at 7 bases. CDR1 LGHDT and CDR2 YNNKEL come from the germline V gene (reference sequence). V shed 4 bases and J 6 bases; nucleotides not matched to a gene: 3. The CDR3 extends over 13 amino acids. The CDR3 nucleotides are TGTGCCAGCAGCCTAACAGGGGTTCAGCCCCAGCATTTT. Protein: CASSLTGVQPQHF.

The J gene is TRBJ1-2, the V gene TRBV28; perhaps TRBD1 as D (6 bases). V was cut by 10 bases and J by 3 bases, with 15 bases left in between. The CDR3 extends over 13 amino acids. Germline loops: CDR1 MDHEN, CDR2 SYDVKM. The CDR3 DNA is TGTGCCATCTTAGACAGGAACGACTATGGCTACACCTTC. This encodes CAILDRNDYGYTF.

This sequence joins TRBV5-1 and TRBJ1-6, with a tentative D call TRBD1 (5 bases). The CDR3 covers 16 residues. V was clipped by 4 bases and J by 0 bases, with 11 bases between them. Germline V CDR1 and CDR2: SGHRS, YFSETQ. This CDR3 is CASSPSDSSYNSPLHF. The CDR3 DNA reads as TGCGCCAGCAGCCCCAGTGACAGCTCCTATAATTCACCCCTCCACTTT.

The chain joins TRBV11-2 to TRBJ2-2; the match to TRBD2 covers 8 bases. V shed 4 bases, J shed 6 bases, and the junction held 7 bases outside the gene matches. The CDR3 consists of 15 residues. The germline CDR1 and CDR2 sequences are SGHAT and FQNNGV. This CDR3 is CASSSLAGRAGELFF. The CDR3 bases are TGTGCCAGCAGCTCTTTAGCGGGGAGGGCCGGGGAGCTGTTTTTT.

This chain connects TRBV9 to TRBJ1-5, with a possible D match to TRBD1 (5 bases). In germline, CDR1 is SGDLS, CDR2 YYNGEE. V lost 4 bases and J 3 bases, leaving 8 bases between the germline ends. The CDR3 contains 13 residues. The CDR3 nucleotides are TGTGCCAGCAGCCCGGACACCAATCAGCCCCAGCATTTT. Translation: CASSPDTNQPQHF.

J is TRBJ1-1 and V is TRBV27; 7 bases match TRBD1. CDR3 length equals 15 residues. J was trimmed by 11 bases and V by 3 bases; bases with no gene match: 15. Germline assignment: CDR1 MNHEY and CDR2 SMNVEV (reference sequence). The CDR3 loop is CASSFGRDSPSRAFF. CDR3 in DNA: TGTGCCAGCAGTTTTGGTCGGGACAGCCCCTCGAGGGCTTTCTTT.

The V gene is TRBV5-1, the J gene TRBJ2-7; D possibly uses TRBD1 or TRBD2 (6 bases each). This CDR3 has 15 amino acids. V shed 4 bases and J shed 3 bases, with 17 bases lying between them. CDR1 SGHRS and CDR2 YFSETQ come from the germline V gene. CDR3 DNA sequence: TGCGCCAGCAGCAGGGGGGAGGACCGCTACTACGAGCAGTACTTC. Encoded protein: CASSRGEDRYYEQYF.

This clone was recorded a few times. This chain connects TRBV6-1 to TRBJ1-3, with TRBD1 matching 7 bases. Per the germline V gene, CDR1 is MNHNS and CDR2 is SASEGT. The CDR3 runs to 14 residues. After removal of 2 bases from V and 7 bases from J, the junction contained 5 bases not matched to a gene. The CDR3 protein is CASSERAGGNTIYF. The CDR3 coding sequence is TGTGCCAGCAGTGAACGGGCAGGGGGGAACACCATATATTTT.